The entry that follows covers one TCR beta chain sequence. Antigen unknown. The CDR3 is 14 residues long. V gave up 6 bases and J gave up 4 bases, with 14 bases separating them. Germline V gene lookup returns CDR1 MGHRA and CDR2 YSYEKL. Sampling times: baseline, cycle 4 day 1, cycle 7 day 1. Profiling relied on immunoSEQ multiplex PCR, and the TCRdb table lists in-frame clones only, not all of them. The profile shows under 65,000 clones, 90% to 95% of them singletons. The data are from a study of OX40 agonist ivuxolimab in advanced cancers. For the study at large: Averaging roughly 60 years in age, with a range of roughly 23 to 80, the cohort was 65% to 90% male. Whole-study findings and limits: The authors also found low normalized T-cell clonal expansion in some nonresponders.

The origin of this receptor is an adult with an advanced solid tumor such as melanoma, head and neck, liver or kidney cancer. This material consisted of CD4+ or CD8+ T cells sorted from blood, taken in a trial of the OX40 agonist ivuxolimab. The chain carries TRBV4-1 and TRBJ2-3; a weak D match, TRBD2 (6 bases). Here the CDR3 DNA reads TGCGCCAGCAGATCTCTTGGGAGGTCAGATACGCAGTATTTT. It specifies CASRSLGRSDTQYF.